The entry below gives a single T cell receptor beta chain sequence along with its context. Its target is unknown. This entry is derived from a study of CD8+CD57+ T cells in acquired aplastic anemia. In the study overall: Recorded DNA amounts for sorted CD4+ and CD8+ cells had an average of approximately 3 ug. As sequenced from healthy donors, CD4+ cells averaged roughly 10 million reads.

Study-level points and caveats: Overlapping CD8+ CDR3 repertoires of patients and controls contained approximately 28 shared sequences. Patients did not significantly differ from controls in CD8+ Simpson's diversity.

The CDR3 has 16 residues. Per germline, CDR1 SGHAT and CDR2 FQNNGV. V shed 6 bases and J shed 4 bases, with 16 bases lying between them. The use of genomic DNA as template underpinned the TCR beta VDJ and CDR3 profiling. TCRdb processed the reads anew with MiXCR; each CDR3 protein has one entry. Here the sample spans 400,000 to 500,000 distinct CDR3 sequences, around 72% being singletons. This TCR came from a human donor in good health, serving as a control. The sequenced sample consisted of sorted CD4+, CD8+, or CD8+CD57+ T cells (not recorded which) from PBMCs. The genes are TRBV11-2 and TRBJ2-6; D may be TRBD1 (5 bases). The CDR3 here is CASSEETRAGANVLTF. The CDR3 coding sequence is TGTGCCAGCAGTGAAGAAACCAGGGCCGGGGCCAACGTCCTGACTTTC.